There are a few counts of the clone carrying this T cell receptor beta chain. The antigen remains undetermined. A clone one base away is much larger, so this may be a read error. These data are taken from a study of T cells in Graves' hyperthyroidism and ophthalmopathy. Germline V gene data show CDR1 as SNHLY and CDR2 as FYNNEI. The CDR3 has 14 residues. V gave up 7 bases and J gave up 6 bases; unmatched junction bases: 10. The TCR beta CDR3 regions underwent amplification using RNA transcripts as the source. The study used the HTBI primer set for a first-round RT-PCR of the TCR CDR3. TCRdb re-called the multiplex PCR reads through MiXCR, storing one row per CDR3 protein. The sample yields about 740,000 distinct CDR3 sequences, around 15% seen once. General study findings and limits: Also found in blood were most expanded thyroid clonotypes above 0.001. Before onset, by a median of 6.5 months, the model predicted ophthalmopathy.

Diagnosis relied on clinical symptoms, serum thyroxine and TRAb, thyroid ultrasound and orbital computed tomography. Input material: blood. The origin of this receptor is a woman aged 18-29 years with Graves' hyperthyroidism. The rearrangement uses TRBV2 and TRBJ1-2; 8 bases agree with TRBD1. The CDR3 nucleotides are TGTGCCAGCACTGTCAGGGGGCGGAACCATGGCTACACCTTC. Amino acid sequence: CASTVRGRNHGYTF.